This TCR beta chain was identified during a study of PD-1 blockade in classical Hodgkin lymphoma (dated by TCRdb to the early 2020s). About the full investigation: Nivolumab dosing was 3 mg/kg intravenously every 2 weeks, continuing until either disease progression or unacceptable toxicity. A peripheral blood immune signature of response to PD-1 blockade in classical Hodgkin lymphoma was defined using TCR beta sequencing and CyTOF.

The Qiagen DNeasy kit was used to extract genomic DNA from unsorted PBMCs and from the negatively selected CD4+ and CD8+ fractions. TCR beta CDR3 regions were amplified by immunoSEQ multiplex PCR using primers annealing to V and J segments. A synthetic immune receptor repertoire was used to minimize amplification bias, and any residual bias was removed computationally once sequencing was done. The authors' pipeline ran thus. Custom Python scripts were used to quantify repertoire diversity as the Shannon entropy index. Unsorted, CD4+ and CD8+ repertoires were analyzed separately, except for combined analyses in which CD4+ and CD8+ sequences were merged in silico. A clone counted as expanded when the clone's frequency after treatment rose at least 2-fold relative to C1D1, and clones undetected at baseline were given a pseudocount of 0.5. Singleton clones were defined as clones with 0 or 1 copy at C1D1, and non-singleton clones were defined as clones with 2 or more copies. Clones expanded in unsorted samples were annotated as CD4+, CD8+ or unknown by matching protein sequences in sorted samples from the same patient. Wilcoxon tests were applied to paired samples to test diversity changes from C1D1 to C4D1. TCRdb took this table from immuneACCESS and kept in-frame rearrangements with V and J called. Such tables lack part of the clones; where checked against another copy, unresolved V genes explain under half of the gap, and the rest is unexplained. D and trimming come from the DNA, and the V and J calls and clone size come from that table. For this sample there are about 47,000 clones; 70% to 80% appear just once. Under 20% of the sample belongs to the ten largest clones.

Counted from cysteine to phenylalanine, this CDR3 has 14 amino acids. CDR3 DNA only is kept here, 42 bases in frame from base 1. CDR1 and CDR2, looked up from the germline V gene, are MDHEN and SYDVKM. V ends up 7 bases short and J 7 bases short, with an unmatched junction base count of 11. General conclusions and limits of the study: A significant rise by C4D1 was seen in CD4+ but not CD8+ TCR diversity (p=0.0027 vs p=0.16), with the rise being most apparent in complete responders (p=0.02). Baseline diversity similar to that of newly diagnosed patients was observed in trial patients achieving complete response, whereas significantly lower diversity was observed in partial responders and progressors. The study covered only a single clinical trial cohort, and the causes of the repertoire differences, possibly disease activity or prior therapy, were still not defined. Lower diversity was observed in patients in whom nivolumab was started less than 1 year after ASCT, and these patients were excluded from later analyses so that confounding by immune reconstitution would be avoided. Newly diagnosed patients were reported to have lower baseline TCR diversity than healthy donors, and relapsed/refractory patients were reported to have lower baseline TCR diversity still.

To note about this clone: The antigen this receptor binds is unknown. The record has no base qualities; no much larger clone is one base away.

Sample time point, as interpreted from the label and publication: cycle 4 day 1 (C4D1), after around six weeks of nivolumab. All trial patients had relapsed after autologous stem cell transplantation, with cohorts A, B and C differing in prior brentuximab vedotin exposure. The trial cohort was composed of over 50 patients with relapsed/refractory classical Hodgkin lymphoma, for whom complete response, partial response or progressive disease was recorded as best overall response. Single-agent nivolumab was administered to trial patients in the multi-cohort phase II CheckMate 205 trial. An independent review committee assessed best overall response by applying the 2007 International Working Group response criteria. PBMCs from the trial were collected at three points: immediately before nivolumab initiation (C1D1), and during therapy at cycle 2 day 1 and cycle 4 day 1. Peripheral blood was collected in 8 mL Vacutainer Cell Preparation Tubes, from which PBMCs were isolated by centrifugation and then cryopreserved.

The receptor was isolated from a human donor with classical Hodgkin lymphoma. Recombination connected TRBV28 to TRBJ2-7; 9 bases in the middle match TRBD2. Source: peripheral blood mononuclear cells (PBMCs), taken before the fourth cycle of nivolumab. The DNA is as follows: TGTGCCAGCAATCCGGGACTAGCTCCCCGGGAGCAGTACTTC. Translated, this gives CASNPGLAPREQYF.